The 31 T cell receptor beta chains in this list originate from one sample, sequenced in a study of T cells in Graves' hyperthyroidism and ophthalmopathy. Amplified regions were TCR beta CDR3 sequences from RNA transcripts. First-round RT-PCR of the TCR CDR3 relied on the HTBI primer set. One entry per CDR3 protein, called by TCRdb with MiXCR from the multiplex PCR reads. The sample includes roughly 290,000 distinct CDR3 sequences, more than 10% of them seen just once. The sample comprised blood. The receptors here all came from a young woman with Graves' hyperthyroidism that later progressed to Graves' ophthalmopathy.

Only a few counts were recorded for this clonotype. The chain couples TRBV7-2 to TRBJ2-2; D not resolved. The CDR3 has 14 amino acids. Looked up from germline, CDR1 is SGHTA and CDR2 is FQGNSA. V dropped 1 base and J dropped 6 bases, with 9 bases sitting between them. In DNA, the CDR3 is TGTGCCAGCAGCTTAGAGATGAGTCCCGGGGAGCTGTTTTTT. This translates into CASSLEMSPGELFF.

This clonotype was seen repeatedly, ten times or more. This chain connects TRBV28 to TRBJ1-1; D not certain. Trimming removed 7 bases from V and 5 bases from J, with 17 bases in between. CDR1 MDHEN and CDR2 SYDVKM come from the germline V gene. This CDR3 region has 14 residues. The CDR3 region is CASTSGSARTEAFF. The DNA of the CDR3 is TGTGCCAGCACTTCAGGTTCGGCTCGGACTGAAGCTTTCTTT.

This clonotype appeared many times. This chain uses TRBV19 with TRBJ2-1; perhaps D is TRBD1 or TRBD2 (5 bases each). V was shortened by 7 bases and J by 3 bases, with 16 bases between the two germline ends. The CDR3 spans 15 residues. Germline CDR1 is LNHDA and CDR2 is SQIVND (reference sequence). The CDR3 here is CASTGTTGRYNEQFF. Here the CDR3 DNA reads TGTGCCAGTACCGGGACGACGGGCCGCTACAATGAGCAGTTCTTC.

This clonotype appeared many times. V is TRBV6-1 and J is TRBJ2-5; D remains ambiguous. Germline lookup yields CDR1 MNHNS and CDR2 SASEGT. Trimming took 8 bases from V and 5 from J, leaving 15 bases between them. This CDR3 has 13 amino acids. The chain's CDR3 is CASARTVQETQYF. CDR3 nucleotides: TGTGCCAGCGCTCGTACCGTGCAGGAGACCCAGTACTTC.

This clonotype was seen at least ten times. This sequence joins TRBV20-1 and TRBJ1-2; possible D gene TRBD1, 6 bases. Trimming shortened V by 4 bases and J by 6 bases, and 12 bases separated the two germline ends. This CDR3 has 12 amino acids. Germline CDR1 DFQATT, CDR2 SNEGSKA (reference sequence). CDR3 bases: TGCAGTGCTATACAGGGTTTAAATGGCTACACCTTC. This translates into CSAIQGLNGYTF.

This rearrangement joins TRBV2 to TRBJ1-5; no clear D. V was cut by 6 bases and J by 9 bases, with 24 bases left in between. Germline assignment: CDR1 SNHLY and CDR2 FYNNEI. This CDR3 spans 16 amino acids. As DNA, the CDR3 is TGTGCCAGCAGGGGCTCGGGTCGCGGTCGGCCGGGGCCCCAGCATTTT. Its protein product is CASRGSGRGRPGPQHF.

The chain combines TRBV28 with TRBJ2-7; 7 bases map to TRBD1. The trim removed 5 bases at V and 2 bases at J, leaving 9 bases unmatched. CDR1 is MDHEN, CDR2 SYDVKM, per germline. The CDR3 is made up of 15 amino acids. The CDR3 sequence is CASSPPRTGAYEQYF. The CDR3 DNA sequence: TGTGCCAGCAGTCCGCCCCGGACAGGAGCCTACGAGCAGTACTTC.

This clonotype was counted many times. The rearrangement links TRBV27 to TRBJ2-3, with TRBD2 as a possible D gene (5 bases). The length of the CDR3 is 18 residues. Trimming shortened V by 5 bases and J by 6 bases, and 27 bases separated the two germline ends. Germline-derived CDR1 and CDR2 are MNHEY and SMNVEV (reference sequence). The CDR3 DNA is TGTGCCAGCAGTCTGGCCCATCCTCGGACTCTGGGATGGGATACGCAGTATTTT. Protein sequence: CASSLAHPRTLGWDTQYF.

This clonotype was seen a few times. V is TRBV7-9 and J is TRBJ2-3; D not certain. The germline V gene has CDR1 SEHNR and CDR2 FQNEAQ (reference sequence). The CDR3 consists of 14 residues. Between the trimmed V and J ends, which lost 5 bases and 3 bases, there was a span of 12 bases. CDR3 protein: CASSGKGLTDTQYF. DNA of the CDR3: TGTGCCAGCAGCGGGAAAGGGCTAACAGATACGCAGTATTTT.

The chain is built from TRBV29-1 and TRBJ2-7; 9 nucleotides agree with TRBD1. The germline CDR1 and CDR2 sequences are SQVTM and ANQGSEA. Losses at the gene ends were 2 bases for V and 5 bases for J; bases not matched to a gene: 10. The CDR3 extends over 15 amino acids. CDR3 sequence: CSVESWDRDADEQYF. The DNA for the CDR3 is TGCAGCGTTGAATCTTGGGACAGGGATGCGGACGAGCAGTACTTC.

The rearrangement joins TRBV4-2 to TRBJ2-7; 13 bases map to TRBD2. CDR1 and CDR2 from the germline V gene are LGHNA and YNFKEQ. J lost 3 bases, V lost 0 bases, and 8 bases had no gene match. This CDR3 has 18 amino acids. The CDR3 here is CASSQEIPGLAGVYEQYF. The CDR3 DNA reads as TGTGCCAGCAGCCAAGAGATTCCCGGACTAGCGGGAGTCTACGAGCAGTACTTC.

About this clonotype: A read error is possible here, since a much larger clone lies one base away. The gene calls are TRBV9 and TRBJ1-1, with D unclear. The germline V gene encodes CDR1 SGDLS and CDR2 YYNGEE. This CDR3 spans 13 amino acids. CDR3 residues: CASSVVENTVAFF. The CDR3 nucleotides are TGTGCCAGCAGCGTAGTCGAGAACACTGTAGCTTTCTTT.

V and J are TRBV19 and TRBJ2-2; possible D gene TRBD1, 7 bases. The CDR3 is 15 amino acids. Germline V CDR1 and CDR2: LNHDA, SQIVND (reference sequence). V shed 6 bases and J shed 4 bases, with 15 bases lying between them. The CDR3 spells CASRRGREGTGELFF. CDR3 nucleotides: TGTGCCAGTAGGAGGGGGCGGGAAGGCACCGGGGAGCTGTTTTTT.

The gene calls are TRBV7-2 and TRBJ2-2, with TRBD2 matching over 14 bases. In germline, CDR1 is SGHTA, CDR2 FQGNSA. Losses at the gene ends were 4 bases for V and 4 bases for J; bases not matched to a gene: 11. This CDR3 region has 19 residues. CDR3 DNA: TGTGCCAGCAGCTCGGCGGGACTAGCGGGAGCCGGTTTCACCGGGGAGCTGTTTTTT. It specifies CASSSAGLAGAGFTGELFF.

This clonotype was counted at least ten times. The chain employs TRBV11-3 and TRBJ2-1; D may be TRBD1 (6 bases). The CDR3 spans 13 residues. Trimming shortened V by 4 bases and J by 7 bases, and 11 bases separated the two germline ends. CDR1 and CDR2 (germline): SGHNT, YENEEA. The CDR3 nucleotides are TGTGCCAGCAGCTCGCTTCAGGGGAATGAGCAGTTCTTC. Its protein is CASSSLQGNEQFF.

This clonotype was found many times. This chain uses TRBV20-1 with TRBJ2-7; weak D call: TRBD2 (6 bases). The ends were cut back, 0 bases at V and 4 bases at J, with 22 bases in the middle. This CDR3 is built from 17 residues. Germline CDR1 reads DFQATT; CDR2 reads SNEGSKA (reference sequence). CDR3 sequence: CSARDGGTTVPPYEQYF. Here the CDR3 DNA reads TGCAGTGCTAGAGATGGGGGGACGACCGTGCCCCCTTACGAGCAGTACTTC.

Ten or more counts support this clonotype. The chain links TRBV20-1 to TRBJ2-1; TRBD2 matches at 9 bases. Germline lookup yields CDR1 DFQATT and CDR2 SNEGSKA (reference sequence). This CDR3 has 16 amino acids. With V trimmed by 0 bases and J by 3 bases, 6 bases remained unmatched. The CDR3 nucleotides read TGCAGTGCTAGAGATCTCGCGACTAGCGGCTACAATGAGCAGTTCTTC. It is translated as CSARDLATSGYNEQFF.

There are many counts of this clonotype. Here the CDR3 reads CASSGPGGRNQPQHF. CDR3 coding DNA: TGTGCCAGCAGCGGCCCAGGGGGACGGAATCAGCCCCAGCATTTT. The chain joins TRBV7-3 to TRBJ1-5, with 7 bases identical to TRBD1. This CDR3 contains 15 residues. From germline, CDR1 is SGHTA and CDR2 FQGTGA. The ends lost 5 bases at V and 4 bases at J; junction bases unmatched: 8.

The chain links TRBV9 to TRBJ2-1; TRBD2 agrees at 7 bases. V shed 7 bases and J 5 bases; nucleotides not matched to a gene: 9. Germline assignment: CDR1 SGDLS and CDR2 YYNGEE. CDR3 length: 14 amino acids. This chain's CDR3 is CASGEMAGDNEQFF. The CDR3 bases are TGTGCCAGCGGAGAGATGGCGGGAGACAATGAGCAGTTCTTC.

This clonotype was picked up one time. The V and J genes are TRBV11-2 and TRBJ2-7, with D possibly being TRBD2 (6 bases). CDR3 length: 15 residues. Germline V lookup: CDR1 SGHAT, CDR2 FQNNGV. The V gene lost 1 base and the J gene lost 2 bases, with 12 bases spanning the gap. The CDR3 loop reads CASSLAGGIPYEQYF. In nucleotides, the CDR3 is TGTGCCAGCAGCTTAGCTGGCGGGATCCCCTACGAGCAGTACTTC.

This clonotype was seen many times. In DNA, the CDR3 is TGTGCCAGCAGCTTAGCAACTTCAAGCTCCTACAATGAGCAGTTCTTC. This gives the protein CASSLATSSSYNEQFF. This chain connects TRBV7-2 to TRBJ2-1; no firm D call. V lost 0 bases and J lost 0, with 9 bases in between. The V gene's germline CDR1 is SGHTA and CDR2 FQGNSA. The CDR3 runs to 16 residues.

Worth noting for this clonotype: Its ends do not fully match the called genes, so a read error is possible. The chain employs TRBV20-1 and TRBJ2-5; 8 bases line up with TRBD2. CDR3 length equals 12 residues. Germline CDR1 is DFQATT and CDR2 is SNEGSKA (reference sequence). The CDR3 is CSASREGETRYF. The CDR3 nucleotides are TGCAGTGCTAGTCGGGAGGGAGAGACCCGGTACTTC.

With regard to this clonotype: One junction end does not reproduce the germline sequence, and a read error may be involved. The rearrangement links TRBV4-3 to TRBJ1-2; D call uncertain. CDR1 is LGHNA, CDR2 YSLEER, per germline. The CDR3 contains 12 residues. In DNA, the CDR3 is TGCGCCAGCTTTGGTTCAAACTATGGCTACGCCTTC. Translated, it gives CASFGSNYGYAF.

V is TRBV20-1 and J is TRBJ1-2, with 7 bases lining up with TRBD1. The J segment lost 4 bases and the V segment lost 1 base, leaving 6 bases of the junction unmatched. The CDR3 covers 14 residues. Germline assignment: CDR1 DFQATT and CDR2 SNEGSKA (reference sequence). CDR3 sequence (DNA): TGCAGTGCTAGAGGGTGGGCAGGGGGCTATGGCTACACCTTC. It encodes CSARGWAGGYGYTF.

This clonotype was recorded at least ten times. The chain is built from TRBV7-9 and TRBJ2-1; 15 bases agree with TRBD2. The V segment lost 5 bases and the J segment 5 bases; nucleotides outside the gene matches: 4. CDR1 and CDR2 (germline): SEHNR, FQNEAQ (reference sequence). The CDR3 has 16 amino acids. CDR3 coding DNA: TGTGCCAGCAGCCCTCGGACTAGCGGGGGGGACAATGAGCAGTTCTTC. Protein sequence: CASSPRTSGGDNEQFF.

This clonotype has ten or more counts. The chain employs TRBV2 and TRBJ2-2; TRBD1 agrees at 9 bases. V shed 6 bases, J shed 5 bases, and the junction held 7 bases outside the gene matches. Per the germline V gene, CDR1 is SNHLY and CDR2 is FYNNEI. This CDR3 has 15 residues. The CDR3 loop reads CASRTGTGQTGELFF. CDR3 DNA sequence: TGTGCCAGCAGAACCGGGACAGGGCAAACCGGGGAGCTGTTTTTT.

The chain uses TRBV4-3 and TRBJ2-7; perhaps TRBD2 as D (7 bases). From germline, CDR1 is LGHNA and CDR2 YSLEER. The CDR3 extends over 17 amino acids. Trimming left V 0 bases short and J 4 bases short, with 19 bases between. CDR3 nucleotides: TGCGCCAGCAGCCAAGATTTCTCCCGGAGGGGGGGTTACGAGCAGTACTTC. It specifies CASSQDFSRRGGYEQYF.

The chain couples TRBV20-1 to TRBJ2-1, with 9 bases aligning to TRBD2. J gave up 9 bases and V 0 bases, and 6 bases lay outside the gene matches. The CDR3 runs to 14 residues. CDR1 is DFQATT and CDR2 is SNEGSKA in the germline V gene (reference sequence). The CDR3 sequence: CSARDMAGGSEQFF. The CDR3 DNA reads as TGCAGTGCTAGAGACATGGCGGGAGGGAGTGAGCAGTTCTTC.

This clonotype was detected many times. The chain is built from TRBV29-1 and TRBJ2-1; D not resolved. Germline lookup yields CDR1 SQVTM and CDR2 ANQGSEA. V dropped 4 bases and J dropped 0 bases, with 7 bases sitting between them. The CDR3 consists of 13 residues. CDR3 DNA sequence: TGCAGCGTTGGTAAAAGCTCCTACAATGAGCAGTTCTTC. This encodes CSVGKSSYNEQFF.

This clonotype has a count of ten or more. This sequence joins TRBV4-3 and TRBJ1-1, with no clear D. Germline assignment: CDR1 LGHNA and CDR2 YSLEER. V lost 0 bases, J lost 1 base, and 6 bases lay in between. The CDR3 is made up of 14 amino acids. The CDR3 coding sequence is TGCGCCAGCAGCCAAGAGGTGGGGAACACTGAAGCTTTCTTT. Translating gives CASSQEVGNTEAFF.

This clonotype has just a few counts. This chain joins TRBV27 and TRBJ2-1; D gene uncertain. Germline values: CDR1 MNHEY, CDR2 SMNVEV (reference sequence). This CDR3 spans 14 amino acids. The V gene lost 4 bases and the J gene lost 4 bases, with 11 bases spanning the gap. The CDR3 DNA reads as TGTGCCAGCAGTTCGGAGAGTCGGTACAATGAGCAGTTCTTC. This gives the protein CASSSESRYNEQFF.